This entry is about one T cell receptor beta chain. Antigen unknown. Germline CDR1 is SGHAT and CDR2 is FQDESV (reference sequence). V gave up 1 base and J gave up 2 bases, with 14 bases separating them. This CDR3 spans 16 amino acids. The data are from a study of OX40 agonist ivuxolimab in advanced cancers. Whole-study context: An agonistic human IgG2 monoclonal antibody against OX40 (CD134) was given.

TCRdb keeps only in-frame clones here, not all; method: immunoSEQ multiplex PCR. The sample has around 25,000 clones; 80% to 85% are singletons. Findings of the study overall: At 0.1 to 3.0 mg/kg, clonal expansion of CD4+ and CD8+ blood T cells had occurred by week 6.

The sample in question was CD4+ or CD8+ T cells sorted from blood, obtained in a trial of the OX40 agonist ivuxolimab. The receptor comes from an adult with an advanced solid tumor such as melanoma, head and neck, liver or kidney cancer. The rearrangement joins TRBV11-1 to TRBJ2-5, with D unclear. CDR3 protein: CASSLGIGENQETQYF. DNA of the CDR3: TGTGCCAGCAGCTTAGGTATAGGTGAGAATCAAGAGACCCAGTACTTC.